This T cell receptor (beta chain) was identified during a study of shared clonotypes between healthy human individuals. Across the study: Each donor's CD4 naive and CD4 memory cells filled three plates apiece, CD8 naive two, and CD8 memory one.

The assay was carried out at the deep level. The repertoire was sequenced with immunoSEQ multiplex PCR; TCRdb's copy has only in-frame clones and lacks some. The table includes 950,000 to 1,200,000 clones, 60% to 80% detected once. In regard to this clone: The antigen is unknown.

Study findings and constraints: Depth was large, yet rarefaction showed that sorted-subset sequencing was incomplete.

Germline V gene sequence: CDR1 SGHRS, CDR2 YFSETQ. Germline trimming cut 4 bases from V and 6 bases from J; bases unmatched to any gene: 10. The length of the CDR3 is 15 residues. The chain employs TRBV5-1 and TRBJ1-2, with 9 bases that match TRBD1. This clonotype was obtained from a man between 18 and 35 years old in good health. Some clones in this sample may be carry-over from other donors' samples. The specimen was memory CD4+ T cells from PBMCs. Subset noted: CD45RA-negative fraction. Here the CDR3 reads CASSPNRDRVHGYTF. CDR3 nucleotide sequence: TGCGCCAGCAGCCCTAACCGGGACAGGGTCCATGGCTACACCTTC.